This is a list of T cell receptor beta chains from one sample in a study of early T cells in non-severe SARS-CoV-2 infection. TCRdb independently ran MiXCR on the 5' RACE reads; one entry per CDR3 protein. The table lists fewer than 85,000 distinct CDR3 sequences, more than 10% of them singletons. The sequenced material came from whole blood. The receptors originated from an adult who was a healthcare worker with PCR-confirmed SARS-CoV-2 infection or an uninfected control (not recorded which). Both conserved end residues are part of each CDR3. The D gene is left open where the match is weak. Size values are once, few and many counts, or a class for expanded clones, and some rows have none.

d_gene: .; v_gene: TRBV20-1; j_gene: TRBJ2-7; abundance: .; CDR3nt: TGCAGTGCTAGCCCAGGGGCTTCCTACGAGCAGTACTTC; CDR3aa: CSASPGASYEQYF
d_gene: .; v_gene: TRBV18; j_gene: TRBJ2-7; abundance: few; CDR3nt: TGTGCCAGCTCATCCCTCAGCGGAGGGGAAGAGCAGTACTTC; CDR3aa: CASSSLSGGEEQYF
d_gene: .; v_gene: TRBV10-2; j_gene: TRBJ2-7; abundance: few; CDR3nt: TGCGCCAGCAAGCTAATGAATTACGTGGGGGATGAGCAGTACTTC; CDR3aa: CASKLMNYVGDEQYF
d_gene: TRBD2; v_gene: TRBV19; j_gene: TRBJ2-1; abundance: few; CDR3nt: TGTGCCAGTAGTATAGGGACTAGCGGGAGCTACAATGAGCAGTTCTTC; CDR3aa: CASSIGTSGSYNEQFF
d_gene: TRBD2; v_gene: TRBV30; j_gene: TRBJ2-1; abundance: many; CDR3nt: TGTGCCTGGTCTATCTCGGGGGGGCCCATGATGTTCTTC; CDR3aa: CAWSISGGPMMFF
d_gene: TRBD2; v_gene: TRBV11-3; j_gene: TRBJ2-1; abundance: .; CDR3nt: TGTGCCAGCAGCGTGGGACTAGCGGTTTACAATGAGCAGTTCTTC; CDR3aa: CASSVGLAVYNEQFF
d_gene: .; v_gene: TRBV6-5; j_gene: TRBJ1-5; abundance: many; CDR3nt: TGTGCCAGCAGTTACGGGCAGGGGAGACAGCCCCAGCATTTT; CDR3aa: CASSYGQGRQPQHF
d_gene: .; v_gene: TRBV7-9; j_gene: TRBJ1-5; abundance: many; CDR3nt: TGTGCCAGCAGCTTAGCCCACCCCGGGCAGCCCCAGCATTTT; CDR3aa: CASSLAHPGQPQHF
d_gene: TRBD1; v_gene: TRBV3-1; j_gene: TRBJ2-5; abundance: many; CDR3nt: TGTGCCAGCAGCCTGCCCCCGGACAGGGGGCGTAGGGTGACCCAGTACTTC; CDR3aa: CASSLPPDRGRRVTQYF
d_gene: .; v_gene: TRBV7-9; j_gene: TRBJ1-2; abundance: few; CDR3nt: TGTGCCAGCAGCTTAGGCTGGGGAAGGGACTATGGCTACACCTTC; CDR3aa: CASSLGWGRDYGYTF
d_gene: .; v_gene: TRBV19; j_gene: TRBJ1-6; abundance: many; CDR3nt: TGTGCCAGTAGTCCCATTTCCGGAGAACGGAGCTCCTATAATTCACCCCTCCACTTT; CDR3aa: CASSPISGERSSYNSPLHF
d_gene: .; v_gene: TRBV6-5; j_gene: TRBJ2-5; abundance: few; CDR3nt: TGTGCCAGCAGTTACTGGCTGGAAGAGACCCAGTACTTC; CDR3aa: CASSYWLEETQYF
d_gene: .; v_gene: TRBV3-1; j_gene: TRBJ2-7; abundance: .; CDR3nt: TGTGCCAGCAGCCCTGACGGCGAAGAGGAGCAGTACTTC; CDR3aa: CASSPDGEEEQYF
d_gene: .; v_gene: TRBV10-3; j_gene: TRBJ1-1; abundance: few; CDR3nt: TGTGCCATCAGGCTACAGGGCCACACTGAAGCTTTCTTT; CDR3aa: CAIRLQGHTEAFF
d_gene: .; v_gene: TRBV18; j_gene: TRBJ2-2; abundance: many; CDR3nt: TGTGCCAGCTCACAGGGGCAAACAGACACCGGGGAGCTGTTTTTT; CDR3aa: CASSQGQTDTGELFF
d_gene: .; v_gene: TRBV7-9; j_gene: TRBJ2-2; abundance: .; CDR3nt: TGTGCCAGCCCACTCCTGGGAGGCACCGGGGAGCTGTTTTTT; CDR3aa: CASPLLGGTGELFF
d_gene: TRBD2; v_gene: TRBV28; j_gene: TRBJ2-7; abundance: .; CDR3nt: TGTGCCAGCAGTTTAGGACTAGCGGGAGGATACGAGCAGTACTTC; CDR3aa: CASSLGLAGGYEQYF
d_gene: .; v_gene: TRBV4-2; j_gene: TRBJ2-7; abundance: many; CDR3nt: TGTGCCAGCAGCAACCTTGTAGGTAATGCGGGGCCCGAGCAGTACTTC; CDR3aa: CASSNLVGNAGPEQYF
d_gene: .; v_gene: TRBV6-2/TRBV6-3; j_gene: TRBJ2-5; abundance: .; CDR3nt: TGTGCCAGCAGTTGGACGGAAGGGGACCAGACCCAGTACTTC; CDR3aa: CASSWTEGDQTQYF
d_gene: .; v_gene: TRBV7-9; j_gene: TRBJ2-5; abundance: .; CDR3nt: TGTGCCAGCAGCTCCGAACAGGGTAGAGAGACCCAGTACTTC; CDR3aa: CASSSEQGRETQYF
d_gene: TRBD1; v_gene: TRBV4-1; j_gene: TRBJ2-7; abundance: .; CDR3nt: TGCGCCAGCAGCCCCCAACTTGGACAGGGGGCAGGCGAGCAGTACTTC; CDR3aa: CASSPQLGQGAGEQYF
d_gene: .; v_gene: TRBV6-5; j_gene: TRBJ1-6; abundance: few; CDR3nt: TGTGCCAGCAGTACAACCGGGACGGCCTATAATTCACCCCTCCACTTT; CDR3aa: CASSTTGTAYNSPLHF
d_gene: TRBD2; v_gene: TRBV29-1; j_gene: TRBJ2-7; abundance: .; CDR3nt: TGCAGCGTGACGGGGGGATACGAGCAGTACTTC; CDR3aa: CSVTGGYEQYF
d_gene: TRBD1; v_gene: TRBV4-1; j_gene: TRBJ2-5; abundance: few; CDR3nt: TGCGCCAGCAGCCAAGATAAAACAGGGGTTTACGAGACCCAGTACTTC; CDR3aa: CASSQDKTGVYETQYF
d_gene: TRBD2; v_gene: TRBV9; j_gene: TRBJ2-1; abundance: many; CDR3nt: TGTGCCAGCAGCCTCGCTAGCGGGGAGGTTTGGAATGAGCAGTTCTTC; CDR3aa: CASSLASGEVWNEQFF
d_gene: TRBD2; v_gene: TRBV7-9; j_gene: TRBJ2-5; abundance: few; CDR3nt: TGTGCCAGCAGCGGAAGACTAGCGGGGGATCAAGAGACCCAGTACTTC; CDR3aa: CASSGRLAGDQETQYF
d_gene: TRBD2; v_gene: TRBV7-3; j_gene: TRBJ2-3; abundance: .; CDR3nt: TGTGCCAGCAGCCCCCCCCAGCGGGAGGTTTTGACCACAGATACGCAGTATTTT; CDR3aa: CASSPPQREVLTTDTQYF
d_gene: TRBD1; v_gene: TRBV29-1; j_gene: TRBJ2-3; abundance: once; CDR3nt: TGCAGCGACAAGGGACAGGGGAAGGATACGCAGTATTTT; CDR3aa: CSDKGQGKDTQYF
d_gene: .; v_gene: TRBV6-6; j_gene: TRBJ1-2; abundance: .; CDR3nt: TGTGCCAGCACCGAGACAGGTCAAACTAATGGCTACACCTTC; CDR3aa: CASTETGQTNGYTF
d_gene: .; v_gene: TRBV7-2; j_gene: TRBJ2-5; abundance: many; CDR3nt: TGTGCCAGCAGCTTAGCCGGGGCAGGGGGGCGATCGTACCAAGAGACCCAGTACTTC; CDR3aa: CASSLAGAGGRSYQETQYF
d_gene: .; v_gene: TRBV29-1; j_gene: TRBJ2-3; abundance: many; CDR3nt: TGCAGCTCCGAGGCAGGGGAGGGCACAGATACGCAGTATTTT; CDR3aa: CSSEAGEGTDTQYF
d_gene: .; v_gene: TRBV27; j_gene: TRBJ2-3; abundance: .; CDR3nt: TGTGCCAGCAGTTTGAAGGGGACCAACACAGATACGCAGTATTTT; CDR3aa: CASSLKGTNTDTQYF
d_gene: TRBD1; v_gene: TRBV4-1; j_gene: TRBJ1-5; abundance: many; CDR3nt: TGCGCCAGCAGCCAAGTGGGACAGGGGGCAAGAAATCAGCCCCAGCATTTT; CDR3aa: CASSQVGQGARNQPQHF
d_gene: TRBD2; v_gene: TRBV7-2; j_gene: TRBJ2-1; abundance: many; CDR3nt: TGTGCCAGCAGCTTATGGGCCGGAACTAGCGGGAGTGTGGGTGAGCAGTTCTTC; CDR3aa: CASSLWAGTSGSVGEQFF
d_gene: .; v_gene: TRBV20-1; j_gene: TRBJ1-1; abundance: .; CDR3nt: TGCAGTGCCACTCCCCTCGGGACGGTGAACACTGAAGCTTTCTTT; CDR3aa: CSATPLGTVNTEAFF
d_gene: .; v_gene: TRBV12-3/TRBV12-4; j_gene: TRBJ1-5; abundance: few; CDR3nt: TGTGCCAGCACTTTGGGGGGACAGCCCCAGCATTTT; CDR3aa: CASTLGGQPQHF
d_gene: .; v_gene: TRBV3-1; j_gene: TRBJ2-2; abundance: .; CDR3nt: TGTGCCAGCAGCCAGTATGGGAGGACCGGGGAGCTGTTTTTT; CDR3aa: CASSQYGRTGELFF
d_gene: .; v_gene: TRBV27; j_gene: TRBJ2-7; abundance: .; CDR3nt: TGTGCCAGCAGTTTAAGTTCGGGAGACAGGGACCCTTACGAGCAGTACTTC; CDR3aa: CASSLSSGDRDPYEQYF
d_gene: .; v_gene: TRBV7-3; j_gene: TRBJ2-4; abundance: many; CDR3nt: TGTGCCAGCAGCTTAGACCCCAAAAACATTCAGTACTTC; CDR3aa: CASSLDPKNIQYF
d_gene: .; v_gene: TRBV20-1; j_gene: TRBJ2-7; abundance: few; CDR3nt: TGCAGTGCTAAGGTGCCAGCGGACAAGGGGGGGGAGCAGTACTTC; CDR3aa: CSAKVPADKGGEQYF
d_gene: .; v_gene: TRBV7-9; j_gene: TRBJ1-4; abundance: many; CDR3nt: TGTGCCAGCAGCCCGACAGGTTTGAATGAAAAACTGTTTTTT; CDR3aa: CASSPTGLNEKLFF
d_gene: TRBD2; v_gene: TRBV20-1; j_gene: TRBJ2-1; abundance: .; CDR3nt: TGCAGTGCTAGAGAAACCCGAGCGGGGGTGCACGACAATGAGCAGTTCTTC; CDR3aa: CSARETRAGVHDNEQFF
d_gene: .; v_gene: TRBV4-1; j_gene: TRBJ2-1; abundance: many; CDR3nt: TGCGCCAGCAGCCAAACGTACGCGGGATACAATGAGCAGTTCTTC; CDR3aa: CASSQTYAGYNEQFF
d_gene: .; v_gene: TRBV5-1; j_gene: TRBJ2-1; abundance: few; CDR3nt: TGCGCCAGCAGCTTATTCCCGGGAGAAACGAATGAGCAGTTCTTC; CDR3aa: CASSLFPGETNEQFF
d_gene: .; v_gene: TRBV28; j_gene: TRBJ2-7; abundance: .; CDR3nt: TGTGCCAGCAGTGATACGGGACGGATCTCCTACGAGCAGTACTTC; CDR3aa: CASSDTGRISYEQYF
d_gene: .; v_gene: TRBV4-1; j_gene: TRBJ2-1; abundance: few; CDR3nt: TGCGCCAGCAGCCACCCCGGAGAGCGGTACAATGAGCAGTTCTTC; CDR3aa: CASSHPGERYNEQFF
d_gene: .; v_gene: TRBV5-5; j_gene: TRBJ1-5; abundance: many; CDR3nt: TGTGCCAGCAGCTTGGATTCGGGGGCCGGCGTACCCCAGCATTTT; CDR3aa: CASSLDSGAGVPQHF
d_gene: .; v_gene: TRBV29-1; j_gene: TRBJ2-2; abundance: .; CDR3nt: TGCAGCGCCGGACAGACCGGGGAGCTGTTTTTT; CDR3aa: CSAGQTGELFF